This paragraph covers one TCR beta chain sequence. The antigen remains undetermined. Only in-frame clones appear in the TCRdb table, and some are missing; sequencing was by immunoSEQ multiplex PCR. The profile shows some 140,000 clones, roughly nine tenths of them singletons. These data are taken from a study of T cell responses to AZD1222 COVID-19 vaccine. In the study overall: Second-dose timings of about 4 or about 12 weeks were pooled. Findings and limits, study-wide: Only a handful of AZD1222 recipients, more than 5 in all, had baseline seropositivity. Variant regions that are unmutated are reportedly the target of nearly half of spike-specific TCRs. The study found vaccine-associated CD4 TCRs spanning spike, dominant at 160-218 and 743-854.

V was pared by 0 bases and J by 1 base, with 12 bases between. Germline loops: CDR1 GTSNPN, CDR2 SVGIG (reference sequence). This CDR3 is 15 amino acids long. This chain joins TRBV30 and TRBJ1-2; D is uncertain. The sequencing here drew on peripheral blood, taken on day 0 of AZD1222 vaccination. This clonotype was sampled from an adult in good health. The CDR3 reads CAWSVQAVLNYGYTF. The DNA of the CDR3 is TGTGCCTGGAGTGTCCAGGCAGTGCTTAACTATGGCTACACCTTC.